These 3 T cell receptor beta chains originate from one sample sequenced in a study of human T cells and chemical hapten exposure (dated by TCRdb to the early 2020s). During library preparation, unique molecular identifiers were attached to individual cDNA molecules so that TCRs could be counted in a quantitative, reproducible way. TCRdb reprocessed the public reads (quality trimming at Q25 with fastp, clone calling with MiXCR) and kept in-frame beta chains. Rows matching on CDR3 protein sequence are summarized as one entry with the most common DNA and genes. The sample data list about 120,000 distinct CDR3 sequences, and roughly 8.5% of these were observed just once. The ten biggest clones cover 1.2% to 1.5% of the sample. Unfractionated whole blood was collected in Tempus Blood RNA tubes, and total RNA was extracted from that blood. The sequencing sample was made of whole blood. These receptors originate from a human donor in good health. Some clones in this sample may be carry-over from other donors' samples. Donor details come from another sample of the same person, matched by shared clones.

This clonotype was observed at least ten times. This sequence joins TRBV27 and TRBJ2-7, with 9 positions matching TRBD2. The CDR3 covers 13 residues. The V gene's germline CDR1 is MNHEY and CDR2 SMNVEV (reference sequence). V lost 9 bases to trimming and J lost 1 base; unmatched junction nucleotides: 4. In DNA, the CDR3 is TGTGCCAGTGCGGGGGGGGGGTCCTACGAGCAGTACTTC. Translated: CASAGGGSYEQYF.

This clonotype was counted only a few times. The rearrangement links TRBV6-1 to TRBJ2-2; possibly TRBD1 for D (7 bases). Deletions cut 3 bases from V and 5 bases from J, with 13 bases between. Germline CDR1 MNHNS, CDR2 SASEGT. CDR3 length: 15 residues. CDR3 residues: CASSDPGGRTGELFF. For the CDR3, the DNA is TGTGCCAGCAGTGACCCAGGGGGGAGGACCGGGGAGCTGTTTTTT.

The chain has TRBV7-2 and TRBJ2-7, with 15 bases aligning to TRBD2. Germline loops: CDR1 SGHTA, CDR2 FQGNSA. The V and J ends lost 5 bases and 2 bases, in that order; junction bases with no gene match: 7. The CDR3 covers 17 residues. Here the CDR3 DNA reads TGTGCCAGCAGCCGCCGGACTAGCGGGGGGGCCGCCTACGAGCAGTACTTC. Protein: CASSRRTSGGAAYEQYF.